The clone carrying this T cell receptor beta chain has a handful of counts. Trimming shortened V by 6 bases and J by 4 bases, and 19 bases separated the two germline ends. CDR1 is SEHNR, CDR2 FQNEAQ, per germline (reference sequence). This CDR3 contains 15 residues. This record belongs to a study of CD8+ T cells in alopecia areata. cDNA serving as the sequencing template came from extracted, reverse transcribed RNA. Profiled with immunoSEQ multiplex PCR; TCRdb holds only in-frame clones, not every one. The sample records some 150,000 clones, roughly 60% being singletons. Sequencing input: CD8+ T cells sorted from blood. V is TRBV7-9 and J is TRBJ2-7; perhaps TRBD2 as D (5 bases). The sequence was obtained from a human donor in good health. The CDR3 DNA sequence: TGTGCCAGCAGTACTCTAGCTACATTCGAGTACGAGCAGTACTTC. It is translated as CASSTLATFEYEQYF.